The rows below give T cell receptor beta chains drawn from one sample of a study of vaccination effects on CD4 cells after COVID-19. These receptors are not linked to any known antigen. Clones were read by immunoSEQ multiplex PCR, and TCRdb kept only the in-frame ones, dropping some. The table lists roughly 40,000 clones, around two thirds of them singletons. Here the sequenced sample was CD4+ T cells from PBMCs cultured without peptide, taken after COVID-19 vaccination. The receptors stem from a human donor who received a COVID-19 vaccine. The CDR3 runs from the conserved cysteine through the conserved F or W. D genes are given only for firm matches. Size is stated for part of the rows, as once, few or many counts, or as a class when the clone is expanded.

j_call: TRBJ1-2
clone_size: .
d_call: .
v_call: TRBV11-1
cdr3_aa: CASSLGGGGADGYTF
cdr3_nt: TGTGCCAGCAGCTTAGGTGGGGGGGGCGCGGATGGCTACACCTTC

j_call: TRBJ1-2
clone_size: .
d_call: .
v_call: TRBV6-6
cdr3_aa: CASRNRADGYTF
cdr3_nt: TGTGCCAGCAGGAATAGGGCAGATGGCTACACCTTC

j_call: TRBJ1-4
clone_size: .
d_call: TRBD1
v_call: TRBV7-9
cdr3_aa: CASRGQGTLSANEKLFF
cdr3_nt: TGTGCCAGCAGAGGACAGGGCACCCTTTCAGCTAATGAAAAACTGTTTTTT

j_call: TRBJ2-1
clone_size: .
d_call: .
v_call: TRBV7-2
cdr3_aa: CASSPGRGWQFF
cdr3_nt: TGTGCCAGCAGCCCAGGCCGCGGCTGGCAGTTCTTC

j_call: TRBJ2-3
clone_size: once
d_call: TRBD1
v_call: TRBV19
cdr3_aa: CASSRDSLSPTDTQYF
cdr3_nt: TGTGCCAGTAGTCGGGACAGCCTATCTCCCACAGATACGCAGTATTTT

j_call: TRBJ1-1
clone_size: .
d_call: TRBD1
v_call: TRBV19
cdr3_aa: CASSPRRGRDTEAFF
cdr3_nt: TGTGCCAGTAGCCCGAGGAGGGGGCGCGACACTGAAGCTTTCTTT

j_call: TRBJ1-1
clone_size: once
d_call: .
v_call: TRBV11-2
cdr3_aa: CASSSFTEAFF
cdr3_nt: TGTGCCAGCAGCTCCTTCACTGAAGCTTTCTTT

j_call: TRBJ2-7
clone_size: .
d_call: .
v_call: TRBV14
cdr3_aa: CASSQGGGLREQYF
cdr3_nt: TGTGCCAGCAGCCAAGGAGGGGGACTACGCGAGCAGTACTTC

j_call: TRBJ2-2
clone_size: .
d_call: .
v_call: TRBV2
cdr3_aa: CASSPRWTGELFF
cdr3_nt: TGTGCCAGCAGCCCACGATGGACCGGGGAGCTGTTTTTT

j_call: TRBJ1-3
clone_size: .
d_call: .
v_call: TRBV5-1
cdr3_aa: CASSLAGLLGNTIYF
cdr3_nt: TGCGCCAGCAGCTTGGCAGGGCTCCTGGGAAACACCATATATTTT

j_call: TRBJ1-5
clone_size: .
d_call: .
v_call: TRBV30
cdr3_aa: CAWSKLGNQPQHF
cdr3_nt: TGTGCCTGGAGCAAATTAGGCAATCAGCCCCAGCATTTT

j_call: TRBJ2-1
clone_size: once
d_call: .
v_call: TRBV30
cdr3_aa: CASSAGRSYNEQFF
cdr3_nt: TGTGCCTCCTCGGCCGGAAGATCCTACAATGAGCAGTTCTTC

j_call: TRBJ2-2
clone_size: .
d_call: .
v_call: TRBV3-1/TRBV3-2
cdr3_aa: CASSENINTGELFF
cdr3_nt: TGTGCCAGCAGCGAAAACATAAACACCGGGGAGCTGTTTTTT

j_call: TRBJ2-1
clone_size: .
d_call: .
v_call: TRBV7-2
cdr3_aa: CASSHFFLIHNEQFF
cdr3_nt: TGTGCCAGCAGCCATTTTTTCCTCATCCACAATGAGCAGTTCTTC

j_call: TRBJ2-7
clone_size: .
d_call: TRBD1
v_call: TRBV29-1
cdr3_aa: CSVEQGETYEQYF
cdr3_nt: TGCAGCGTCGAACAGGGGGAGACCTACGAGCAGTACTTC

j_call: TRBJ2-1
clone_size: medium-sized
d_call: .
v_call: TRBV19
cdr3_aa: CASIAGPSYNEQFF
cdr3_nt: TGTGCCAGTATAGCCGGGCCATCCTACAATGAGCAGTTCTTC

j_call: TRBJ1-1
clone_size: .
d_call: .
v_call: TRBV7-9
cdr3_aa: CASSLRGNLNTEAFF
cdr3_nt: TGTGCCAGCAGCTTAAGGGGAAACTTGAACACTGAAGCTTTCTTT

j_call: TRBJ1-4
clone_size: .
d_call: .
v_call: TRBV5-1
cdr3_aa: CASSPTLTGLNEKLFF
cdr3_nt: TGCGCCAGCAGCCCCACTTTGACAGGCCTTAATGAAAAACTGTTTTTT

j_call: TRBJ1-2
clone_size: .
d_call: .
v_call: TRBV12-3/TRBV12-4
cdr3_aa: CASSSRDVGYTF
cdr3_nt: TGTGCCAGCAGTTCCAGGGACGTGGGCTACACCTTC

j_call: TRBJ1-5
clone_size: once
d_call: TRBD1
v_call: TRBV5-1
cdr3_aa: CASSLTGGGQPQHF
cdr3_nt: TGCGCCAGCAGCTTGACAGGGGGCGGTCAGCCCCAGCATTTT

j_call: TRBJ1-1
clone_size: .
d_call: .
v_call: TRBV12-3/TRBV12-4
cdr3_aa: CASSLGANTEAFF
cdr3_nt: TGTGCCAGCAGTTTAGGGGCCAACACTGAAGCTTTCTTT

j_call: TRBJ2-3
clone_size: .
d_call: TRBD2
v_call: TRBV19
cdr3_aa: CASTQLAGASTDTQYF
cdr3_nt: TGTGCCAGTACCCAACTAGCGGGAGCCAGCACAGATACGCAGTATTTT

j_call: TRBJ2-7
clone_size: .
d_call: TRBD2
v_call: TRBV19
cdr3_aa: CAPRCGAGYYEQYF
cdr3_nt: TGTGCCCCCCGTTGTGGAGCGGGGTACTACGAGCAGTACTTC

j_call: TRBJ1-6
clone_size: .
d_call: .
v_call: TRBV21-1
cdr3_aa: CASGPCDREGHNSPLHF
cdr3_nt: TGTGCCAGCGGGCCCTGTGACAGGGAAGGCCATAATTCACCCCTCCACTTT

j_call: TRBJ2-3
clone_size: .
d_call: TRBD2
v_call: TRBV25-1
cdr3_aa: CATTGLAGSTDTQYF
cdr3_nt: TGTGCCACCACAGGACTAGCGGGGAGCACAGATACGCAGTATTTT

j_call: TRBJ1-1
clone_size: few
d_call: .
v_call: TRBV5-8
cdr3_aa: CASSWEGGTTEAFF
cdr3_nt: TGTGCCAGCAGCTGGGAGGGGGGGACCACTGAAGCTTTCTTT

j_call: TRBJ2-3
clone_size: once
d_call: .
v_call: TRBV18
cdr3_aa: CASSPAGDTQYF
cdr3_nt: TGTGCCAGCTCACCAGCTGGAGATACGCAGTATTTT

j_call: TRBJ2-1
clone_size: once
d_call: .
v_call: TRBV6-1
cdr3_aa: CASSEAGSNEQFF
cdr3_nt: TGTGCCAGCAGTGAAGCCGGGAGCAATGAGCAGTTCTTC

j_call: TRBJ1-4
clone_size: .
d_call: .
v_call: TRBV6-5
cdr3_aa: CASSLTGRANEKLFF
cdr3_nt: TGTGCCAGCAGCCTCACAGGGAGGGCTAATGAAAAACTGTTTTTT

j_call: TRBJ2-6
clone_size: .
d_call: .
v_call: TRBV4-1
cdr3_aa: CASSQAPWGLNSGANVLTF
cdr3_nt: TGCGCCAGCAGCCAAGCCCCCTGGGGACTGAACTCTGGGGCCAACGTCCTGACTTTC

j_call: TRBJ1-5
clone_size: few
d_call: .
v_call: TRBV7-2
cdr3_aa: CASSPEGRGQPQHF
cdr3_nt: TGTGCCAGCAGCCCCGAAGGGCGAGGTCAGCCCCAGCATTTT

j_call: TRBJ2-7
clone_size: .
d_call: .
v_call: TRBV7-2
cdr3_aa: CASSLLGAGSYEQYF
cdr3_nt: TGTGCCAGCAGCCTCCTCGGGGCGGGGTCCTACGAGCAGTACTTC

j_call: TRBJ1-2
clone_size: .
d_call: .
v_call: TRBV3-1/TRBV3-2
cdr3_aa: CASSPKDANYGYTF
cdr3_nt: TGTGCCAGCAGCCCAAAAGACGCTAACTATGGCTACACCTTC

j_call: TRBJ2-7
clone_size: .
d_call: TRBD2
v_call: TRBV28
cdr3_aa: CASSPRLGGESSYEQYF
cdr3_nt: TGTGCCAGCAGCCCTCGCTTGGGGGGGGAGAGCTCCTACGAGCAGTACTTC

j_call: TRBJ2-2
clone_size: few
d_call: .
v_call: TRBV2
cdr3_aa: CASSEVGGLTGELFF
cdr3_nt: TGTGCCAGCAGTGAGGTGGGCGGCCTCACCGGGGAGCTGTTTTTT

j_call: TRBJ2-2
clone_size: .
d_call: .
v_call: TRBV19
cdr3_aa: CASRPTGGGTGELFF
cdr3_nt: TGTGCCAGTAGGCCCACAGGGGGGGGCACCGGGGAGCTGTTTTTT

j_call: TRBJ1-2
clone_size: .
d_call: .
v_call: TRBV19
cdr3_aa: CASSTTFYGYTF
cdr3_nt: TGTGCCAGTAGTACTACATTCTATGGCTACACCTTC

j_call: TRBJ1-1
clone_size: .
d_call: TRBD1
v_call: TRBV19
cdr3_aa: CASSPADRLNTEAFF
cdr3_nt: TGTGCCAGTAGTCCCGCGGACAGGTTGAACACTGAAGCTTTCTTT

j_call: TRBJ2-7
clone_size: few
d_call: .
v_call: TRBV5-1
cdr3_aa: CASSFSSGQFYEQYF
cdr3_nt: TGCGCCAGCAGCTTCAGTTCAGGACAGTTCTACGAGCAGTACTTC

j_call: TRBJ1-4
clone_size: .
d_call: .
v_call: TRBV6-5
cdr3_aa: CASARGWTNEKLFF
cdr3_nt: TGTGCCAGCGCCAGGGGTTGGACTAATGAAAAACTGTTTTTT

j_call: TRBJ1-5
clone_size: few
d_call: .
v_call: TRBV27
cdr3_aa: CASSFSNQPQHF
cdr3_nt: TGTGCCAGCAGTTTTAGCAATCAGCCCCAGCATTTT

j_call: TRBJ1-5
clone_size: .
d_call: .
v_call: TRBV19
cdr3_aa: CASSTGHGPRDQPQHF
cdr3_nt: TGTGCCAGTAGTACAGGACACGGACCACGGGATCAGCCCCAGCATTTT

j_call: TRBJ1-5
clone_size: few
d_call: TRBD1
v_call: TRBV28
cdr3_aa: CATNQDRGVRSNQPQHF
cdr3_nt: TGTGCCACCAACCAGGACAGGGGCGTTAGGAGCAATCAGCCCCAGCATTTT

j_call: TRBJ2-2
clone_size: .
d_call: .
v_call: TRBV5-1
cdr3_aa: CASSQARGAGELFF
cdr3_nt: TGCGCCAGCAGTCAGGCCAGGGGGGCCGGGGAGCTGTTTTTT

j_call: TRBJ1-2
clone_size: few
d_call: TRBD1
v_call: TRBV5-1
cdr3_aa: CASSQATGGYGYTF
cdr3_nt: TGCGCCAGCAGCCAAGCGACAGGGGGCTATGGCTACACCTTC

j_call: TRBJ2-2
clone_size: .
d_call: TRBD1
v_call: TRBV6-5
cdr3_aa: CASTGQLNTGELFF
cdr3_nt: TGTGCCAGTACGGGACAGCTAAACACCGGGGAGCTGTTTTTT

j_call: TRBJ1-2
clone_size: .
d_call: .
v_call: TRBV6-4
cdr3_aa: CASSDSTGNYGYTF
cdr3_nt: TGTGCCAGCAGTGACTCAACGGGGAACTATGGCTACACCTTC

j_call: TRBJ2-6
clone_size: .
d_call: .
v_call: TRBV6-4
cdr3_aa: CASSPLAGANVLTF
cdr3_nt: TGTGCCAGCAGTCCTCTAGCCGGGGCCAACGTCCTGACTTTC

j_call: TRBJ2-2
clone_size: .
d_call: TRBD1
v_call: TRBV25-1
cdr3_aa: CASQAAGGTGELFF
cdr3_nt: TGTGCCAGCCAGGCGGCAGGGGGCACCGGGGAGCTGTTTTTT

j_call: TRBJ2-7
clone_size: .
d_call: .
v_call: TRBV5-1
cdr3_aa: CASSLDRDYEQYF
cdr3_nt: TGCGCCAGCAGCTTGGACAGAGATTACGAGCAGTACTTC

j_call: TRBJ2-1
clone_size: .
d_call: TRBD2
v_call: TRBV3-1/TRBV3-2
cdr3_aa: CASSQDASGNEQFF
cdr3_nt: TGTGCCAGCAGCCAAGATGCTAGCGGGAATGAGCAGTTCTTC

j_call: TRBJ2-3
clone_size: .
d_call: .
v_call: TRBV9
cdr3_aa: CASSVVGPNTQYF
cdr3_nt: TGTGCCAGCAGCGTAGTCGGCCCGAATACGCAGTATTTT

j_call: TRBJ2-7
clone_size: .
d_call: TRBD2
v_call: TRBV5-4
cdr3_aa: CASSFGTRSSYEQYF
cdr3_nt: TGTGCCAGCAGCTTTGGGACTAGGAGCTCCTACGAGCAGTACTTC

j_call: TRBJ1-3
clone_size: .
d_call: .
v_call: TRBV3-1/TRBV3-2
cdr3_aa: CASSQVSRSSGNTIYF
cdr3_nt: TGTGCCAGCAGCCAAGTGTCCCGAAGCTCTGGAAACACCATATATTTT

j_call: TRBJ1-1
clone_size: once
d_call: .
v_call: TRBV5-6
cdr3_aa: CASSLEPRVLTEAFF
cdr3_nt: TGTGCCAGCAGCTTGGAGCCTCGAGTTCTCACTGAAGCTTTCTTT

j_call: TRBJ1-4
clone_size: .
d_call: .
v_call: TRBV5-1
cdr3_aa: CASSETVTNEKLFF
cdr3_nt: TGCGCCAGCAGCGAGACAGTTACTAATGAAAAACTGTTTTTT

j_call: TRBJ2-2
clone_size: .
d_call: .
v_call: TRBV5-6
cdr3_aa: CASSRGRPTGELFF
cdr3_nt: TGTGCCAGCAGCCGTGGACGGCCCACCGGGGAGCTGTTTTTT

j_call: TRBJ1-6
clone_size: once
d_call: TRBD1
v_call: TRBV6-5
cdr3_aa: CASSTPGTANSPLHF
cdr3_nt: TGTGCCAGCAGTACCCCCGGGACAGCCAATTCACCCCTCCACTTT

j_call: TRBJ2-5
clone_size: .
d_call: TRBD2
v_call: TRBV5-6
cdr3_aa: CASSFDPTSGLQETQYF
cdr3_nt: TGTGCCAGCAGCTTCGACCCGACTAGCGGACTCCAAGAGACCCAGTACTTC